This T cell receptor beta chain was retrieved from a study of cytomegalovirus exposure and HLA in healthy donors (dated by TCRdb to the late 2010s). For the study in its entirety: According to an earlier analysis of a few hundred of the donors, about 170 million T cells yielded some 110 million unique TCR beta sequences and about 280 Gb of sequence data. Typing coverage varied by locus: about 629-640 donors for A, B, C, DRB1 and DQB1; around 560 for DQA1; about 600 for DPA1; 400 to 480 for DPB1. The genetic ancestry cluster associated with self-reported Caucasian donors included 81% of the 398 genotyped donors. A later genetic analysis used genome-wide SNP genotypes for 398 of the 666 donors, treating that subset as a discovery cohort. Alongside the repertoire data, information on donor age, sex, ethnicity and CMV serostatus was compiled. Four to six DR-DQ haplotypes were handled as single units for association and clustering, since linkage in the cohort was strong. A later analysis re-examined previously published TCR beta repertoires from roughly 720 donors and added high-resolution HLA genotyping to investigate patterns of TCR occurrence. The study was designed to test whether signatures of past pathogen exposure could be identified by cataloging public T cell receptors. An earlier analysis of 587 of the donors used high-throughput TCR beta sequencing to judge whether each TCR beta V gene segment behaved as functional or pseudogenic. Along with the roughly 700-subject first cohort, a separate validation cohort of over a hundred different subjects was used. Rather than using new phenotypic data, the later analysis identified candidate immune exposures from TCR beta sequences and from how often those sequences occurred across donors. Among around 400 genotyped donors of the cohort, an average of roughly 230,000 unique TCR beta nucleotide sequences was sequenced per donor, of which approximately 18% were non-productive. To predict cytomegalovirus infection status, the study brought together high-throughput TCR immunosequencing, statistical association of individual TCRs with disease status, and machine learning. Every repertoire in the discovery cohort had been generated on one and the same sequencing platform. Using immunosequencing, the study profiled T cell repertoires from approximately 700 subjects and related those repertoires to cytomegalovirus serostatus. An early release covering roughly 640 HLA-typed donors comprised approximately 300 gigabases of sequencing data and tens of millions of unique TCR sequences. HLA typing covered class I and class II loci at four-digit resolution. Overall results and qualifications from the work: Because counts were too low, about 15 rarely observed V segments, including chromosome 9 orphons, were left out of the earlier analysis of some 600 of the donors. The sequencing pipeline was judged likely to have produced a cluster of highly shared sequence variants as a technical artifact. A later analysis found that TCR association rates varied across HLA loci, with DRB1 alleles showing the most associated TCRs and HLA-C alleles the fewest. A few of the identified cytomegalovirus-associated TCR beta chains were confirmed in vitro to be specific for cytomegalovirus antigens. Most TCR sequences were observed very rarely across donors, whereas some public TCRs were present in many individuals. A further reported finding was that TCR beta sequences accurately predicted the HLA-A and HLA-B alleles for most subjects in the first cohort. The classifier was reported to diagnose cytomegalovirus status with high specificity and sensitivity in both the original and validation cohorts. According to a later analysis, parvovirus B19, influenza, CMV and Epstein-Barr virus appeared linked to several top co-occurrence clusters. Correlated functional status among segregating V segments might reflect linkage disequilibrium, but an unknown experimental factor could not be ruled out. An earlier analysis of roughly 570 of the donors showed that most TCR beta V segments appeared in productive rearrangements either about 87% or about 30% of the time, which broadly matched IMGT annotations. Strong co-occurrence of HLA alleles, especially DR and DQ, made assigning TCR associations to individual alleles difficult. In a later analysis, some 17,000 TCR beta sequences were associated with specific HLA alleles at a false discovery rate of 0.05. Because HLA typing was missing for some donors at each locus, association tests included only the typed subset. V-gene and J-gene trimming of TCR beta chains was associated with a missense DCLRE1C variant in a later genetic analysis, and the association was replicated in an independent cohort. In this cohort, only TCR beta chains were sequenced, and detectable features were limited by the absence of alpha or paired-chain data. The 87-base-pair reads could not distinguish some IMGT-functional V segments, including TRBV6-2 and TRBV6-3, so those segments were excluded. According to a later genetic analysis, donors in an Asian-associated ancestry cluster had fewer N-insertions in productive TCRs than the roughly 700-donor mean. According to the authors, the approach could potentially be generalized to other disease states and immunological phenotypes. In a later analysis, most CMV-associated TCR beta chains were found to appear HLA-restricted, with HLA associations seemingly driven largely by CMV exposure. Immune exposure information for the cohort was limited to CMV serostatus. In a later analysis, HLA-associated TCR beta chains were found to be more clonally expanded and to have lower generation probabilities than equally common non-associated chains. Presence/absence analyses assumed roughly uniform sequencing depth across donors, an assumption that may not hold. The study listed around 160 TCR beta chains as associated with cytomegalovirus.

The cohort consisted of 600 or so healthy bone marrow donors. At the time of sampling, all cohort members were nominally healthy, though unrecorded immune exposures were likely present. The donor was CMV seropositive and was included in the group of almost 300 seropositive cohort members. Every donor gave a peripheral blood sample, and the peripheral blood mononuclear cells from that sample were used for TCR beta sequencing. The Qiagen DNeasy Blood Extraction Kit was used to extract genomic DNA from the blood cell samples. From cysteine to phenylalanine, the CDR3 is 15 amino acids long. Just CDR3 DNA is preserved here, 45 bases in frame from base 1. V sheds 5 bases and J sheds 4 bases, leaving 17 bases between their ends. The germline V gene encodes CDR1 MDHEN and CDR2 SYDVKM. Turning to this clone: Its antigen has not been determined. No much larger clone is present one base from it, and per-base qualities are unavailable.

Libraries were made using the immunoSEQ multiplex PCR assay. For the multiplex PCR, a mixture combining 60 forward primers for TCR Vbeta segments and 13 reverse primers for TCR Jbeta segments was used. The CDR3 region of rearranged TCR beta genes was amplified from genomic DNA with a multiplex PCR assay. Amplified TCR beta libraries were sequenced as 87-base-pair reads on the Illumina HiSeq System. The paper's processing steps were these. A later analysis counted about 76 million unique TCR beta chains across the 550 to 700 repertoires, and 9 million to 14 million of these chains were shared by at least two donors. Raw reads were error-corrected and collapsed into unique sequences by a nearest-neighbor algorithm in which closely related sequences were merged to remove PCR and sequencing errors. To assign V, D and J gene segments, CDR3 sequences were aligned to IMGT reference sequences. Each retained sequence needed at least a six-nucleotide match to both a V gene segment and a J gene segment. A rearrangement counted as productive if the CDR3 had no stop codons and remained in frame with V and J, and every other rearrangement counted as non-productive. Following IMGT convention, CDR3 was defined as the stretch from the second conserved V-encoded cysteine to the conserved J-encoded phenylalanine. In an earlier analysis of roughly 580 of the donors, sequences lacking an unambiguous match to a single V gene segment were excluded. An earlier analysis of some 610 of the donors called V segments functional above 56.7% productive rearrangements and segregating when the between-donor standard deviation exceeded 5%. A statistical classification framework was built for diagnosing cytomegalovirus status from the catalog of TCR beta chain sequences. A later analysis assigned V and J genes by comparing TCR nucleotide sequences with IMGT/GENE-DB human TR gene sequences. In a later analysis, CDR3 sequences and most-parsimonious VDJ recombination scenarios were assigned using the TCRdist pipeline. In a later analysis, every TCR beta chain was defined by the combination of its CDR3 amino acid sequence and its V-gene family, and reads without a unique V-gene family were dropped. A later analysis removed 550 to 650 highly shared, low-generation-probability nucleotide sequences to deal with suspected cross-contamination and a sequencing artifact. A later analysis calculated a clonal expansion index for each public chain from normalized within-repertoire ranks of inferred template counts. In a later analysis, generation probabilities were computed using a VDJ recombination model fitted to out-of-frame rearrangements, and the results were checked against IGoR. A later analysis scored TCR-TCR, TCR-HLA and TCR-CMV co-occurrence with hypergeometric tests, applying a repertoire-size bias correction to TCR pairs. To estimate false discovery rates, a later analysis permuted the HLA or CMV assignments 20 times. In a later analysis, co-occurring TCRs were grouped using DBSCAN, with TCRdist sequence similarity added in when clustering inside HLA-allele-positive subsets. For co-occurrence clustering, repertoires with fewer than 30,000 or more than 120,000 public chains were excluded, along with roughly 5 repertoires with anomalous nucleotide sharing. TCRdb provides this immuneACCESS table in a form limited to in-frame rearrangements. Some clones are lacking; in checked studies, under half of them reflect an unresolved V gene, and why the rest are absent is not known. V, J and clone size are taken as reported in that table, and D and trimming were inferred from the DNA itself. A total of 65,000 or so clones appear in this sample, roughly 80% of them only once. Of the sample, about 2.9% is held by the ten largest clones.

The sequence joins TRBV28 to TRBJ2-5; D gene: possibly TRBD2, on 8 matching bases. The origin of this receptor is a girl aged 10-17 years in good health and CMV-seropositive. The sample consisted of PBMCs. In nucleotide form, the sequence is TGTGCCAGCAGTACGGGACTAGGGGGCCCAGAGACCCAGTACTTC. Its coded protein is CASSTGLGGPETQYF. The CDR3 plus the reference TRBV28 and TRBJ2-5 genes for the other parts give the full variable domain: DVKVTQSSRYLVKRTGEKVFLECVQDMDHENMFWYRQDPGLGLRLIYFSYDVKMKEKGDIPEGYSVSREKKERFSLILESASTNQTSMYLCASSTGLGGPETQYFGPGTRLLVL.